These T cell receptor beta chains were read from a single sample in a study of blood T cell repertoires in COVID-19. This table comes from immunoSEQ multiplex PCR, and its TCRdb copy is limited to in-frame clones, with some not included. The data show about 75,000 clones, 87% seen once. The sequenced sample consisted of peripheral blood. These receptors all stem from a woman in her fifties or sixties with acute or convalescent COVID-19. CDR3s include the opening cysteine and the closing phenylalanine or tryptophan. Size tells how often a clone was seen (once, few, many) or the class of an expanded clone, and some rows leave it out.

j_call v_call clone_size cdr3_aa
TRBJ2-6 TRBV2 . CASTATALSSSGANVLTF
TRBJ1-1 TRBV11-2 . CASSRVSGEAFF
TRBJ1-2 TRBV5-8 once CASSSPGQNLYGYTF
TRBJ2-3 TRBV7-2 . CASSDGLGDTQYF
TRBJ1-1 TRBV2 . CASSTSTGANTEAFF
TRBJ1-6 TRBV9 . CASTQSRDRGNSPLHF
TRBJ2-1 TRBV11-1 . CASSLDTSSSYNEQFF
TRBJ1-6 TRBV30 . CAWSAGDNSPLHF
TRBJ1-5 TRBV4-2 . CASSQAWGQNQPQHF
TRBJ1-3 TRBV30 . CAWTAYRAGNTIYF
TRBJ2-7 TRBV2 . CASRPLKKGQAYEQYF
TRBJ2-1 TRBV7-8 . CASSLTGNYNEQFF
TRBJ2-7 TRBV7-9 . CASTETGTGSSEQYF
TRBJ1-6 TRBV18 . CASSPDRGGSPLHF
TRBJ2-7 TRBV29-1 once CSVVARLAGLSYEQYF
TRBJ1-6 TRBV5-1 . CASSFQGSSYNSPLHF
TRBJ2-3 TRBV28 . CASSPKGFGLAGGPGTDTQYF
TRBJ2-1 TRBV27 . CASSFTSGRAYEQFF
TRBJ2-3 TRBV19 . CASSTSGSLTDTQYF
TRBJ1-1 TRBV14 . CASSQTPGGPAFF
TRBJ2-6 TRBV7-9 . CASSDTRGANVLTF
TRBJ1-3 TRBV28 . CASSFLQDGNTIYF
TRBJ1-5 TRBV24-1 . CASQGRSNQPQHF
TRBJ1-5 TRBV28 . CASSRNRDRGFSNQPQHF
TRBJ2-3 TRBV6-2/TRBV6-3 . CASSFPVGQGASDTQYF
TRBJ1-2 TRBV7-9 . CASSLDQGWLYGYTF
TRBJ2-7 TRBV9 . CASSVGGNYEQYF
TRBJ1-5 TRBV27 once CASHETRDRGSFGNQPQHF